This T cell receptor beta chain is from a study of cytomegalovirus exposure and HLA in healthy donors. The study, taken as a whole, reports: Cytomegalovirus-associated TCR beta chains were listed, numbering more than 150.

The trim removed 2 bases at V and 4 bases at J, leaving 8 bases unmatched. This CDR3 spans 16 amino acids. The germline V gene has CDR1 SQVTM and CDR2 ANQGSEA. In this sample, this clone turned up a few times. Its specificity is unknown. The primer mix had 60 Vbeta and 13 Jbeta primers. Assay: immunoSEQ multiplex PCR; the TCRdb copy retains only in-frame clones and omits some. The repertoire holds approximately 200,000 clones, about three quarters seen once, with around 2% in the top ten. Sequenced: PBMCs. This chain connects TRBV29-1 to TRBJ2-7, with 13 bases fitting TRBD2. This receptor was taken from a man between 18 and 29 years old in good health and CMV-seronegative. DNA of the CDR3: TGCAGCGTTGAATCCGGGACTAGCGGGGTCGGATACGAGCAGTACTTC. Translating gives CSVESGTSGVGYEQYF.